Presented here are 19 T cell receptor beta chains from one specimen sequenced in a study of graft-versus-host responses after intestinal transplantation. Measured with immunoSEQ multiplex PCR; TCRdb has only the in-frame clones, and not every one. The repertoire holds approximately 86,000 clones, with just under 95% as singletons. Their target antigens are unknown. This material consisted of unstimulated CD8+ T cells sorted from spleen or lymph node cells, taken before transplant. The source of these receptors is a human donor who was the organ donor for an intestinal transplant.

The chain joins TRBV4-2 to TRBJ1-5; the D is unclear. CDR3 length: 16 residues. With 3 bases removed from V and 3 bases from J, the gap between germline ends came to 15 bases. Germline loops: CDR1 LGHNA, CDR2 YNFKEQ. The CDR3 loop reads CASSQARGQSNQPQHF. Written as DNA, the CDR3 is TGTGCCAGCAGCCAGGCCCGGGGTCAATCCAATCAGCCCCAGCATTTT.

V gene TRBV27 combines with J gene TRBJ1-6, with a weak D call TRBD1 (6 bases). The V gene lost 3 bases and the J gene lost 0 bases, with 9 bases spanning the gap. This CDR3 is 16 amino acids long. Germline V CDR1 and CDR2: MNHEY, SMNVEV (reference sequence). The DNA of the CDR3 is TGTGCCAGCAGTTTTAGAGGGGGCTCCTATAATTCACCCCTCCACTTT. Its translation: CASSFRGGSYNSPLHF.

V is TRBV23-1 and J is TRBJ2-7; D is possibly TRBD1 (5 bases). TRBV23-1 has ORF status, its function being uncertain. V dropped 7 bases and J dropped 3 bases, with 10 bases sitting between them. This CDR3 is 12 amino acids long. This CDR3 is CASIRQGYEQYF. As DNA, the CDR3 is TGCGCCAGCATTCGGCAGGGCTACGAGCAGTACTTC.

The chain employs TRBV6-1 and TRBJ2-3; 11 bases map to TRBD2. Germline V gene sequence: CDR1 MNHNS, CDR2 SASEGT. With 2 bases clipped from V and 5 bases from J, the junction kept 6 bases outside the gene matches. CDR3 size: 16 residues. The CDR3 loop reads CASSETLAGGGDTQYF. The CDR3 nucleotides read TGTGCCAGCAGTGAAACCCTAGCGGGGGGAGGAGATACGCAGTATTTT.

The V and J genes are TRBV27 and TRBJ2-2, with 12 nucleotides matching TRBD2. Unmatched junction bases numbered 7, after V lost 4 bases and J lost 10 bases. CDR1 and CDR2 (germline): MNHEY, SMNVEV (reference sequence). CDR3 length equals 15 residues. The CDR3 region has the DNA TGTGCCAGCAGTTATCTAGCGGGGGGGGCCGTGGAGCTGTTTTTT. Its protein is CASSYLAGGAVELFF.

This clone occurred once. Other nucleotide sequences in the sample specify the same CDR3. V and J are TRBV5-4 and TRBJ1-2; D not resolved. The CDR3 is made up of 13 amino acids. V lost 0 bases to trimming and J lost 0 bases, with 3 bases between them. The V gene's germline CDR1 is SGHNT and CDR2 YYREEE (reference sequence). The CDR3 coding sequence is TGTGCCAGCAGCTTGGACACTAACTATGGCTACACCTTC. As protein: CASSLDTNYGYTF.

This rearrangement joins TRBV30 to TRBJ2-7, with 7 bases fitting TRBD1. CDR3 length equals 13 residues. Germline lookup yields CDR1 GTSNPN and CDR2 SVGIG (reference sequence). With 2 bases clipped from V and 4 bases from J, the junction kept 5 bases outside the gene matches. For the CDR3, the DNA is TGTGCCTGGAGTCAAGGGGGCGGGTACGAGCAGTACTTC. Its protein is CAWSQGGGYEQYF.

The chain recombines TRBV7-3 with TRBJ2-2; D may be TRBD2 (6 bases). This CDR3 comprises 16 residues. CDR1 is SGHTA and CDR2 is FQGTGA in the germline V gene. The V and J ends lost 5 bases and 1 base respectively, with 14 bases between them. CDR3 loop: CASSPRGVLNTGELFF. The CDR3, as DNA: TGTGCCAGCAGCCCCCGCGGGGTTCTGAACACCGGGGAGCTGTTTTTT.

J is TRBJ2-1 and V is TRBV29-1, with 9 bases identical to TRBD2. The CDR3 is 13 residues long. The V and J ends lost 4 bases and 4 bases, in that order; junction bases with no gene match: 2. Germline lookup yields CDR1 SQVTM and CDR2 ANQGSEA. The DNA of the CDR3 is TGCAGCGTTGGACTAGCGGTTTACAATGAGCAGTTCTTC. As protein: CSVGLAVYNEQFF.

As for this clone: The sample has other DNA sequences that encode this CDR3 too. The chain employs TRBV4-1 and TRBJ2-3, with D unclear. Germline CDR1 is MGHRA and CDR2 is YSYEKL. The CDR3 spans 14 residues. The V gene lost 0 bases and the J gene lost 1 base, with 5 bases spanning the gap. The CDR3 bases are TGCGCCAGCAGCCAAGATCGGGGCACAGATACGCAGTATTTT. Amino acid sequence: CASSQDRGTDTQYF.

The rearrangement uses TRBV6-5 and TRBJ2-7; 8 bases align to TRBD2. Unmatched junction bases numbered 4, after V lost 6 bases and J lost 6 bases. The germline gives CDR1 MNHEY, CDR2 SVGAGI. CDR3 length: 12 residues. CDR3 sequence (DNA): TGTGCCAGCAGCCCGGCGGGGGGCGAGCAGTACTTC. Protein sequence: CASSPAGGEQYF.

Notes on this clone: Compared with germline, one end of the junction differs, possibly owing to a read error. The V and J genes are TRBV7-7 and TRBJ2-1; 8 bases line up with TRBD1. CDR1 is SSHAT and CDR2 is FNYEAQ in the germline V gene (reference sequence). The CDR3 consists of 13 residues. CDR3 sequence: CASSPGQGFEQFF. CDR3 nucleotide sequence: TGTGCTAGCAGCCCAGGACAGGGCTTTGAGCAGTTCTTC. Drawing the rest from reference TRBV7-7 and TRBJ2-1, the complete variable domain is GAGVSQSPRYKVTKRGQDVTLRCDPISSHATLYWYQQALGQGPEFLTYFNYEAQPDKSGLPSDRFSAERPEGSISTLTIQRTEQRDSAMYRCASSPGQGFEQFFGPGTRLTVL.

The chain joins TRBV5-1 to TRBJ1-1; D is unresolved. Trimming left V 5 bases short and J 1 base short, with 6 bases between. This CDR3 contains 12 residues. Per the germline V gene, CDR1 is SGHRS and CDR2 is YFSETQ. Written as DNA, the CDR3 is TGCGCCAGCAGGGCAGAGAACACTGAAGCTTTCTTT. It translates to CASRAENTEAFF.

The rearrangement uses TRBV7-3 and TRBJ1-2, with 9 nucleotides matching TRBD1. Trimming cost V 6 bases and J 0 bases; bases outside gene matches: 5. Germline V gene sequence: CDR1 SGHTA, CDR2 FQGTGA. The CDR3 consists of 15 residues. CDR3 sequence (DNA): TGTGCCAGCAGTCCGGGACAGGGTCCTAACTATGGCTACACCTTC. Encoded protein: CASSPGQGPNYGYTF.

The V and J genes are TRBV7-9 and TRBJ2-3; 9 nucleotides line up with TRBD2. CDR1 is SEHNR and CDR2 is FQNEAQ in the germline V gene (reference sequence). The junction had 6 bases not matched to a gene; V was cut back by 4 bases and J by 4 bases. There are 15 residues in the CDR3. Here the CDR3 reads CASSSGLASSDTQYF. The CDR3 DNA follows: TGTGCCAGCAGCTCGGGACTAGCAAGCTCAGATACGCAGTATTTT.

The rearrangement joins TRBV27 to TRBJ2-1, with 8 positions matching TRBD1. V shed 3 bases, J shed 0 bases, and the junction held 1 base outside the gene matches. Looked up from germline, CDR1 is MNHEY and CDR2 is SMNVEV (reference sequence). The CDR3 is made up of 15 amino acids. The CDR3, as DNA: TGTGCCAGCAGTTTTCAGGGGGCCTCCTACAATGAGCAGTTCTTC. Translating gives CASSFQGASYNEQFF.

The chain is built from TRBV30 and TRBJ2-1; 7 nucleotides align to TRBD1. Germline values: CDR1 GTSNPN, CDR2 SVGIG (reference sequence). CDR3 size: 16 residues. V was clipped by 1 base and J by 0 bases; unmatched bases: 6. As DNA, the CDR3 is TGTGCCTGGAGTGGAGTGGGACAGAGCTCCTACAATGAGCAGTTCTTC. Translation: CAWSGVGQSSYNEQFF. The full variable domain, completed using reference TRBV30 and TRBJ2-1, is SQTIHQWPATLVQPVGSPLSLECTVEGTSNPNLYWYRQAAGRGLQLLFYSVGIGQISSEVPQNLSASRPQDRQFILSSKKLLLSDSGFYLCAWSGVGQSSYNEQFFGPGTRLTVL.

CDR3 sequence: CASSVAQGLGYTF. The CDR3 nucleotides are TGTGCCAGCAGCGTAGCACAGGGGCTTGGCTACACCTTC. The chain couples TRBV9 to TRBJ1-2, with 7 positions matching TRBD1. V dropped 0 bases and J dropped 7; count of bases not matched to a gene: 3. The CDR3 length is 13 residues. Germline lookup yields CDR1 SGDLS and CDR2 YYNGEE.

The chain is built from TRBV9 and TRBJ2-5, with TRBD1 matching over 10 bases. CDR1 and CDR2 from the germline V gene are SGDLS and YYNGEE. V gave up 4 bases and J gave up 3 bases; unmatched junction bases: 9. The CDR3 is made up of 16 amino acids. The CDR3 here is CASSFQSGTGEETQYF. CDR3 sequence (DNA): TGTGCCAGCAGCTTCCAGAGTGGGACAGGGGAAGAGACCCAGTACTTC.